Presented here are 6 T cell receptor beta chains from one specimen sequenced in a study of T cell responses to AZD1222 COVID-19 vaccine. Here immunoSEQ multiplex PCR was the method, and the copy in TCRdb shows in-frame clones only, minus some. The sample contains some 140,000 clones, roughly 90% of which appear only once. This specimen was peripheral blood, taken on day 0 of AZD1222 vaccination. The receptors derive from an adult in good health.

The CDR3 loop reads CASSLSSRDGTIYF. The CDR3 nucleotides read TGCGCCAGCAGCTTGTCGAGTCGGGACGGCACCATATATTTT. This chain links TRBV5-1 with TRBJ1-3; D possibly corresponds to TRBD1 (5 bases). V was clipped by 1 base and J by 9 bases, with 14 bases between them. CDR3 length equals 14 residues. The germline V gene encodes CDR1 SGHRS and CDR2 YFSETQ.

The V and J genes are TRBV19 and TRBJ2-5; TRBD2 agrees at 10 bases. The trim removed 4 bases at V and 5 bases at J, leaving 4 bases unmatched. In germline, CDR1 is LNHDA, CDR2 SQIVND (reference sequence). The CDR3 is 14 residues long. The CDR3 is CASSNLAGVETQYF. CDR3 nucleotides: TGTGCCAGTAGTAACCTAGCGGGAGTGGAGACCCAGTACTTC.

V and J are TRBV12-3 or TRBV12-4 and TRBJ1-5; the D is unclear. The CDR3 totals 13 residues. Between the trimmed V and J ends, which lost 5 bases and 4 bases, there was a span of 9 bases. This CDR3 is CASSATYNQPQHF. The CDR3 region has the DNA TGTGCCAGCAGTGCGACTTATAATCAGCCCCAGCATTTT.

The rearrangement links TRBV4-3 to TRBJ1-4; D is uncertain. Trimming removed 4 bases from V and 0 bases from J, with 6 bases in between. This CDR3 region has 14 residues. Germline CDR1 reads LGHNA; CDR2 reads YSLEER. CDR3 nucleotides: TGCGCCAGCAGCCCTAGACCAACTAATGAAAAACTGTTTTTT. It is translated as CASSPRPTNEKLFF.

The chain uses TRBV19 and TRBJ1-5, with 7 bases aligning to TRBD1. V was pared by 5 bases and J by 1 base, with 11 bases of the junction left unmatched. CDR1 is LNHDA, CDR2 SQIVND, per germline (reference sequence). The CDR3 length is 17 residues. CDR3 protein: CASSLRQGGVSNQPQHF. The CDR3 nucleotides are TGTGCCAGTAGTCTAAGACAGGGTGGGGTAAGCAATCAGCCCCAGCATTTT.

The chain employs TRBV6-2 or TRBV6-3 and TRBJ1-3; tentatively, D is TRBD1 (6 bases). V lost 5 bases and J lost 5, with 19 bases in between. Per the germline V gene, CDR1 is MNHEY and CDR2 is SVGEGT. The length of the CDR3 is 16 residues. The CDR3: CASSSHQGIRRNTIYF. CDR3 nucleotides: TGTGCCAGCAGTAGCCATCAGGGGATTCGACGAAACACCATATATTTT.